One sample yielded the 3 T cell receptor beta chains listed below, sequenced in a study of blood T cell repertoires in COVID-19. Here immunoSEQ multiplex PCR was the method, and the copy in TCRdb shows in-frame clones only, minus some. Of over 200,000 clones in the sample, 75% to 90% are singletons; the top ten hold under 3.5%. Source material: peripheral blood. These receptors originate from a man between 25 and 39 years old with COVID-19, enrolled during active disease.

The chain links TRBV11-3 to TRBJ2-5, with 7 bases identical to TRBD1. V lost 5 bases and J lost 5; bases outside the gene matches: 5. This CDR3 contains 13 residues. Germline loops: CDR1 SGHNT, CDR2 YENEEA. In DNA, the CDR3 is TGTGCCAGCAGCCGTACAGGGGCGGAGACCCAGTACTTC. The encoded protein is CASSRTGAETQYF.

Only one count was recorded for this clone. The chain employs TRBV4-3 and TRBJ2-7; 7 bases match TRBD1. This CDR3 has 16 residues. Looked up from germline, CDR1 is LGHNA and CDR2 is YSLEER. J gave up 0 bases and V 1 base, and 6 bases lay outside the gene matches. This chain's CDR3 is CASSQGGQMSSYEQYF. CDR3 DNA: TGCGCCAGCAGCCAAGGGGGACAGATGAGCTCCTACGAGCAGTACTTC.

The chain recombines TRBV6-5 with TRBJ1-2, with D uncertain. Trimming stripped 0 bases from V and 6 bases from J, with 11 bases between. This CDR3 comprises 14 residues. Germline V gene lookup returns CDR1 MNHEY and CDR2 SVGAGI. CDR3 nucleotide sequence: TGTGCCAGCAGTTACTCGACGCGGGGAAATGGCTACACCTTC. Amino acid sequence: CASSYSTRGNGYTF.